The rows below give T cell receptor beta chains drawn from one sample of a study of cytomegalovirus exposure and HLA in healthy donors. Clones were read by immunoSEQ multiplex PCR, and TCRdb kept only the in-frame ones, dropping some. The sample consists of some 150,000 clones, roughly 77% of them appearing once. Sequencing input: PBMCs. The receptors here all came from a man younger than 45 in good health and CMV-seropositive. CDR3s include the opening cysteine and the closing phenylalanine or tryptophan. A D gene is named only where the DNA matches it firmly. Clone size is stated in some rows and not others, as once, few, many or a class when expanded.

clone_size d_call j_call v_call cdr3_nt cdr3_aa
. . TRBJ1-2 TRBV6-1 TGTGCCAGCAGTGAACCATCCCGTGGCAGGCCTAACTATGGCTACACCTTC CASSEPSRGRPNYGYTF
. . TRBJ2-1 TRBV25-1 TGTGCCAGCAGTCTAGGTGTTCCGGGATACAATGAGCAGTTCTTC CASSLGVPGYNEQFF
. . TRBJ2-2 TRBV20-1 TGCAGTGCTAGTCGCACCGGGGAGCTGTTTTTT CSASRTGELFF
few TRBD1 TRBJ2-6 TRBV2 TGTGCCAGCACCAGGACAGGCTCTGGGGCCAACGTCCTGACTTTC CASTRTGSGANVLTF
. TRBD1 TRBJ1-2 TRBV6-5 TGTGCCAGCAGTTACACAGGACAGGGAAGTGGCTACACCTTC CASSYTGQGSGYTF
few TRBD1 TRBJ2-6 TRBV5-1 TGCGCCAGCAGCACGGGACAGGCTGGGGCCAACGTCCTGACTTTC CASSTGQAGANVLTF
. . TRBJ2-5 TRBV7-6 TGTGCCAGCAGCTTAGACAGTAATGAACCGGAGACCCAGTACTTC CASSLDSNEPETQYF
few . TRBJ2-7 TRBV9 TGTGCCAGCAGCCCCGGACCCGAGGGAGAGCAGTACTTC CASSPGPEGEQYF
. TRBD2 TRBJ2-1 TRBV30 TGTGCCCTAGAGGCGGGGGGGTTTTACAATGAGCAGTTCTTC CALEAGGFYNEQFF
. TRBD1 TRBJ2-5 TRBV4-2 TGTGCCAGCAGCCAAGATGGGACAGGGGGTGGAGAGACCCAGTACTTC CASSQDGTGGGETQYF
. . TRBJ1-5 TRBV28 TGTGCCAGCAGTCTCGGAGGGGTTGGGGATCAGCCCCAGCATTTT CASSLGGVGDQPQHF
. . TRBJ1-1 TRBV30 TGTGCCTGGAGGGGGGGGGTCGACACTGAAGCTTTCTTT CAWRGGVDTEAFF
. . TRBJ2-3 TRBV28 TGTGCCAGCAGTTTACCCACAGGCACAGATACGCAGTATTTT CASSLPTGTDTQYF
. TRBD2 TRBJ2-2 TRBV11-3 TGTGCCAGCAGCTCCGGTACTAGCGGGGGGGCAGGTACCGGGGAGCTGTTTTTT CASSSGTSGGAGTGELFF